The 6 T cell receptor beta chains below come from one sample, sequenced in a study of blood T cell repertoires in COVID-19. Some clones are missing from TCRdb's copy, which holds only in-frame ones; the method was immunoSEQ multiplex PCR. The table shows more than 70,000 clones, with about nine tenths occurring only once. The specimen sequenced was peripheral blood. These receptor sequences come from a woman aged 50 to 60 in a cohort sampled during active COVID-19.

The J gene is TRBJ1-5, the V gene TRBV6-5; TRBD1 matches 8 bases. Trimming at V came to 9 bases and at J to 8 bases, leaving 6 bases not matched to a gene. The germline CDR1 and CDR2 sequences are MNHEY and SVGAGI. This CDR3 is built from 12 residues. DNA of the CDR3: TGTGCCAGTTCTGACAGGGGAAAGCCCCAGCATTTT. Encoded protein: CASSDRGKPQHF.

This clone has just a few counts. The J gene is TRBJ2-7, the V gene TRBV7-3; 7 bases agree with TRBD1. The CDR3 runs 18 residues. In germline, CDR1 is SGHTA, CDR2 FQGTGA. V gave up 2 bases and J gave up 0 bases; unmatched junction bases: 13. The CDR3 sequence: CASSLRGSTRDSSYEQYF. The DNA for the CDR3 is TGTGCCAGCAGCTTACGCGGTTCTACTCGGGACAGCTCCTACGAGCAGTACTTC. Full variable domain (rest looked up from reference TRBV7-3 and TRBJ2-7): GAGVSQTPSNKVTEKGKYVELRCDPISGHTALYWYRQSLGQGPEFLIYFQGTGAADDSGLPNDRFFAVRPEGSVSTLKIQRTERGDSAVYLCASSLRGSTRDSSYEQYFGPGTRLTVT.

In this sample, this clone turned up once. V and J are TRBV7-8 and TRBJ2-7; D possibly corresponds to TRBD2 (5 bases). CDR1 and CDR2 (germline): SGHVS, FQNEAQ. The V end was cut by 7 bases, the J end by 3 bases, with 13 bases between. The CDR3 is 13 residues long. CDR3 amino acids: CASNFGRGYEQYF. The CDR3 bases are TGTGCCAGCAATTTCGGACGGGGCTACGAGCAGTACTTC.

This clone was seen a few times. V gene TRBV11-3 combines with J gene TRBJ2-7; D is possibly TRBD2 (5 bases). Per germline, CDR1 SGHNT and CDR2 YENEEA. The V and J ends lost 6 bases and 3 bases respectively, with 9 bases between them. The CDR3 is 12 residues long. Written as DNA, the CDR3 is TGTGCCAGCAGGGACTCCTACTACGAGCAGTACTTC. Translation gives CASRDSYYEQYF.

The gene calls are TRBV10-3 and TRBJ2-7; TRBD2 matches 13 bases. The length of the CDR3 is 16 residues. With V trimmed by 9 bases and J by 2 bases, 10 bases remained unmatched. CDR1 and CDR2 from the germline V gene are ENHRY and SYGVKD. The CDR3 sequence: CAITDTTSGGAYEQYF. As DNA, the CDR3 is TGTGCCATTACGGATACCACTAGCGGGGGGGCCTACGAGCAGTACTTC.

The V gene is TRBV2, the J gene TRBJ1-5; D possibly corresponds to TRBD1 (5 bases). The CDR3 covers 15 residues. Germline CDR1 reads SNHLY; CDR2 reads FYNNEI. Trimming cost V 2 bases and J 8 bases, with 16 bases left between them. CDR3 region: CASSEQGMGRKPQHF. The CDR3 nucleotides read TGTGCCAGCAGTGAACAGGGTATGGGGAGGAAGCCCCAGCATTTT.